This T cell receptor (beta chain) is from a study of T cell changes during pregnancy in multiple sclerosis. This CDR3 is built from 11 residues. With 7 bases removed from V and 10 bases from J, the gap between germline ends came to 14 bases. Per germline, CDR1 DFQATT and CDR2 SNEGSKA (reference sequence). TCRdb's copy holds only in-frame clones and misses some; the assay was immunoSEQ multiplex PCR. The sample records some 120,000 clones, 92% being singletons. This chain joins TRBV20-1 and TRBJ2-1; weak D call: TRBD1 (5 bases). This clonotype was obtained from a female donor with multiple sclerosis, enrolled in a pregnancy study. Sequencing was performed on peripheral blood, taken in the third trimester of pregnancy. DNA for the CDR3: TGCAGTGTTATTGGGGCTCTCGAGCAGTTCTTC. Residues: CSVIGALEQFF.